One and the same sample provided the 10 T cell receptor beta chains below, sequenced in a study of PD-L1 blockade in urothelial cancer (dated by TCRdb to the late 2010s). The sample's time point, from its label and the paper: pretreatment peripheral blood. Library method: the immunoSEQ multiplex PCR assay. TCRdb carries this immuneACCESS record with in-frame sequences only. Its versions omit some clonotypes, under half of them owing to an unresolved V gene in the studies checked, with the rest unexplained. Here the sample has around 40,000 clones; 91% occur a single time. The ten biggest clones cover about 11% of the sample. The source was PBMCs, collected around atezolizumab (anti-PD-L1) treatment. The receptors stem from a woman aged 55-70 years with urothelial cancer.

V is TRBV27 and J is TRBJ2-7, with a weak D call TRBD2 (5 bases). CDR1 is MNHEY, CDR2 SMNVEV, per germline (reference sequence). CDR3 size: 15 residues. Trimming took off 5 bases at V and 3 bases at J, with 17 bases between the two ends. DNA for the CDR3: TGTGCCAGCAGTGCGTCCCGGGGTTTCAGCTACGAGCAGTACTTC. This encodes CASSASRGFSYEQYF.

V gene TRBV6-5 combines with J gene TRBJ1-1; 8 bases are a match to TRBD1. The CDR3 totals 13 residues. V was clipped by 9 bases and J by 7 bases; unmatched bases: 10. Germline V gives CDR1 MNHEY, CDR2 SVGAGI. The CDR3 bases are TGTGCCAGTTTTGGGACAGGTAGTTATGAAGCTTTCTTT. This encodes CASFGTGSYEAFF.

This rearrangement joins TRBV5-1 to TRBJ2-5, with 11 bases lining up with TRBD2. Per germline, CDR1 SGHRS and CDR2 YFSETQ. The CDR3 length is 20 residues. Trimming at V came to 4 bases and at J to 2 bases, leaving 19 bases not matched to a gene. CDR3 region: CASSPHGLAGGPDPQETQYF. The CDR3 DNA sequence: TGCGCCAGCAGCCCCCACGGGCTAGCGGGAGGCCCCGATCCGCAAGAGACCCAGTACTTC. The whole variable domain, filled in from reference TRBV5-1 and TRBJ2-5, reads KAGVTQTPRYLIKTRGQQVTLSCSPISGHRSVSWYQQTPGQGLQFLFEYFSETQRNKGNFPGRFSGRQFSNSRSEMNVSTLELGDSALYLCASSPHGLAGGPDPQETQYFGPGTRLLVL.

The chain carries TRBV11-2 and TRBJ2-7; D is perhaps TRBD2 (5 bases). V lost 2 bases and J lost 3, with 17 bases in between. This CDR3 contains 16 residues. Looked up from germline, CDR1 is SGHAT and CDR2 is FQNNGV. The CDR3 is CASSLSRHGERYEQYF. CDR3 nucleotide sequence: TGTGCCAGCAGCTTATCCCGGCACGGGGAGCGCTACGAGCAGTACTTC.

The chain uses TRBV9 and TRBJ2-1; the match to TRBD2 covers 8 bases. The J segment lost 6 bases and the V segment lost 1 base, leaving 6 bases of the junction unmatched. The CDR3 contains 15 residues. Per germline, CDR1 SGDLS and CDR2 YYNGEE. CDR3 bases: TGTGCCAGCAGCGTATCCCCGGGACTAGGCAATGAGCAGTTCTTC. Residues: CASSVSPGLGNEQFF.

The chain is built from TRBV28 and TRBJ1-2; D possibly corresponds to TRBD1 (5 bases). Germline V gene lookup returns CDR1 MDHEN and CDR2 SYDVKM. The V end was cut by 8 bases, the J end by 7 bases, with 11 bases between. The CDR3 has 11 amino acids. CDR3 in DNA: TGTGCCAGCGGGGGGTCGGCTGGCTACACCTTC. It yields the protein CASGGSAGYTF.

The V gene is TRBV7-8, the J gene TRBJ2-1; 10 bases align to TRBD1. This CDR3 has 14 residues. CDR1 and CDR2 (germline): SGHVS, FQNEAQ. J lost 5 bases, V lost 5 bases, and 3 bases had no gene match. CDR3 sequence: CASSPGTGDNEQFF. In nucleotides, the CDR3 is TGTGCCAGCAGCCCCGGGACAGGGGACAATGAGCAGTTCTTC.

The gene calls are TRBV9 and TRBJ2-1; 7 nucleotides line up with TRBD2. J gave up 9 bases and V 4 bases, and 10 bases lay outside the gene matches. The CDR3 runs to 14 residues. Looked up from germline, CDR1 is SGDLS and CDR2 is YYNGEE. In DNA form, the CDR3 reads TGTGCCAGCAGCTCAAGCGGACTAGAGGGTGAGCAGTTCTTC. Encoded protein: CASSSSGLEGEQFF.

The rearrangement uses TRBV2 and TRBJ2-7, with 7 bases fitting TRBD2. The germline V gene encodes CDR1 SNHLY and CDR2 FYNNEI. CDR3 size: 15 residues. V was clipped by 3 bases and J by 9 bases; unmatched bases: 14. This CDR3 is CASSDPSGQSSRQYF. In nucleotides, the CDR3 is TGTGCCAGCAGTGACCCTAGCGGCCAATCATCCCGGCAGTACTTC.

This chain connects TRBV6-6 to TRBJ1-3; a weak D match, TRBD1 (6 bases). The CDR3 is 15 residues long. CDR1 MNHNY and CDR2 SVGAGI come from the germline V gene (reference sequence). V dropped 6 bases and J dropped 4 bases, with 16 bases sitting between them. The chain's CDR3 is CASSNRDRKGNTIYF. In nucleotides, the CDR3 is TGTGCCAGCAGCAACAGGGACCGCAAAGGAAACACCATATATTTT.